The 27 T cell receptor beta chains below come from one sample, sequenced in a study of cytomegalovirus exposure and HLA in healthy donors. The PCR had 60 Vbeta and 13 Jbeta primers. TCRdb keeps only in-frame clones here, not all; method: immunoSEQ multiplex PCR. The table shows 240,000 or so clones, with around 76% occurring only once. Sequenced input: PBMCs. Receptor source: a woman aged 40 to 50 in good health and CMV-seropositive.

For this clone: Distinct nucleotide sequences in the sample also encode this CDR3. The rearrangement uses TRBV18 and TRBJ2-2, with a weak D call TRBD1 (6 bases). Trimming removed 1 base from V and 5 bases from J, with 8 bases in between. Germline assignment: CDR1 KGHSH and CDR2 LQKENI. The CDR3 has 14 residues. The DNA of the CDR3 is TGTGCCAGCTCACCACAACAGGGTACCGGGGAGCTGTTTTTT. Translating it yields CASSPQQGTGELFF.

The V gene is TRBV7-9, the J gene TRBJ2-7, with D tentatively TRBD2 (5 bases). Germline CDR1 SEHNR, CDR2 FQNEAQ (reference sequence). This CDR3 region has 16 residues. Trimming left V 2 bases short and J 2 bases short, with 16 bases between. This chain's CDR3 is CASSLRSGDRAYEQYF. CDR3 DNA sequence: TGTGCCAGCAGCTTACGTTCCGGGGATCGGGCCTACGAGCAGTACTTC.

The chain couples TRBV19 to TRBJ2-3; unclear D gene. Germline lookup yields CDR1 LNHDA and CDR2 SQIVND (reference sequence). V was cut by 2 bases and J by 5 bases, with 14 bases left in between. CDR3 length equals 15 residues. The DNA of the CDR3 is TGTGCCAGTAGTATACGGTCCGCTCCGGGAGATACGCAGTATTTT. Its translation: CASSIRSAPGDTQYF.

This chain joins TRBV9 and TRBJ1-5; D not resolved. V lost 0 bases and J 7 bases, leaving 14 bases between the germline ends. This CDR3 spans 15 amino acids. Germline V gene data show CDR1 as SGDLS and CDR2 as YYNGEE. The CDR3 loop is CASSVGPQVNQPQHF. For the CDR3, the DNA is TGTGCCAGCAGCGTAGGGCCGCAAGTGAACCAGCCCCAGCATTTT.

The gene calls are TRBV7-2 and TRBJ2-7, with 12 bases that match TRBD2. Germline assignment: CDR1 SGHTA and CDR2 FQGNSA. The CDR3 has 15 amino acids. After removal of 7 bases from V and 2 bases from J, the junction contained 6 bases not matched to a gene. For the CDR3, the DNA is TGTGCCAGCATCGAACTAGCGGGAGGTCCCTACGAGCAGTACTTC. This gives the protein CASIELAGGPYEQYF.

The CDR3 protein is CASSFDEGNTIYF. In nucleotides, the CDR3 is TGCGCCAGCAGCTTTGATGAGGGAAACACCATATATTTT. This chain joins TRBV5-1 and TRBJ1-3; D gene ambiguous. V lost 2 bases and J lost 4, with 7 bases in between. The length of the CDR3 is 13 residues. The germline gives CDR1 SGHRS, CDR2 YFSETQ.

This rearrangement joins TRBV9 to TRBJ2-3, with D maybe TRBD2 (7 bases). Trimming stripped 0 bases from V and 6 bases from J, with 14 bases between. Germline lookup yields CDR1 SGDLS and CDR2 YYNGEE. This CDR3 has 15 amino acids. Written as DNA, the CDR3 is TGTGCCAGCAGCGTAGTACCGGGGAGGGGGGATACGCAGTATTTT. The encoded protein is CASSVVPGRGDTQYF.

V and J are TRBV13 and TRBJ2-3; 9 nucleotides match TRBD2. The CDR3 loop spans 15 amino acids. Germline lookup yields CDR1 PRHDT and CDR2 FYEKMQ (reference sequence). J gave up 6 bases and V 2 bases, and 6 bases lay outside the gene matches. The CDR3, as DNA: TGTGCCAGCAGCTTACGCCTAGCGGGAAGCGATACGCAGTATTTT. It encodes CASSLRLAGSDTQYF.

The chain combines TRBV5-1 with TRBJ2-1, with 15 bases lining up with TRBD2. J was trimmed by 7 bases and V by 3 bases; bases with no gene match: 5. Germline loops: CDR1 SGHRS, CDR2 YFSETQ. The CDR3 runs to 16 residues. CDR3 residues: CASSWGGTSGRNEQFF. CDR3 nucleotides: TGCGCCAGCAGCTGGGGAGGGACTAGCGGGAGGAATGAGCAGTTCTTC.

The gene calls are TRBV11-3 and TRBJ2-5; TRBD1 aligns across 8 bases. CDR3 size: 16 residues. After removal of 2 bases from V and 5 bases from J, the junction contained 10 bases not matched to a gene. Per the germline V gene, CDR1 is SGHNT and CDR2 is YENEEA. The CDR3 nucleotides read TGTGCCAGCAGCTTATGGGCACAGGGGGTGGGGGAGACCCAGTACTTC. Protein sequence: CASSLWAQGVGETQYF.

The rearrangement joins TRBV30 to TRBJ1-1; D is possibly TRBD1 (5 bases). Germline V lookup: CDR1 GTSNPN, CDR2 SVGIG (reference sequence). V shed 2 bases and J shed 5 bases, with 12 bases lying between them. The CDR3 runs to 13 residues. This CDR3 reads CAWSRRGWTEAFF. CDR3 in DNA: TGTGCCTGGAGTCGAAGGGGTTGGACTGAAGCTTTCTTT.

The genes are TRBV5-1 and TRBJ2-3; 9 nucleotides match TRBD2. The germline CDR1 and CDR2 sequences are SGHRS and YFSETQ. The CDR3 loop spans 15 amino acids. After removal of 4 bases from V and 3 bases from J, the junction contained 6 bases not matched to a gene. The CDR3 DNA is TGCGCCAGCAGCCTCCTGACTAGCGGTACAGATACGCAGTATTTT. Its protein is CASSLLTSGTDTQYF.

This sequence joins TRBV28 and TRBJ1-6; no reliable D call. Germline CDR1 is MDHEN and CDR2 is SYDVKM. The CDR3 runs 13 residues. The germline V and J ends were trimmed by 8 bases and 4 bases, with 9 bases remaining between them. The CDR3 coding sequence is TGTGCCAGCTACCGGACTTATAATTCACCCCTCCACTTT. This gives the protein CASYRTYNSPLHF.

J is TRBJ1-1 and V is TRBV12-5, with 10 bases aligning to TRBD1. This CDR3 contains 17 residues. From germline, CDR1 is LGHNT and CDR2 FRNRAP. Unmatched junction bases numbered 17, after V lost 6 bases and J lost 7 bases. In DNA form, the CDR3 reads TGTGCTAGTGGGCGATCCGGGACAGGGGCCGGGGCTGTTGAAGCTTTCTTT. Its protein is CASGRSGTGAGAVEAFF.

CDR3 DNA sequence: TGTGCCAGCAGTCTTCAGGGGGTTTGGAGCACAGATACGCAGTATTTT. Its translation: CASSLQGVWSTDTQYF. The rearrangement uses TRBV9 and TRBJ2-3, with 7 nucleotides matching TRBD1. The CDR3 spans 16 residues. The germline V gene has CDR1 SGDLS and CDR2 YYNGEE. With V trimmed by 5 bases and J by 0 bases, 9 bases remained unmatched.

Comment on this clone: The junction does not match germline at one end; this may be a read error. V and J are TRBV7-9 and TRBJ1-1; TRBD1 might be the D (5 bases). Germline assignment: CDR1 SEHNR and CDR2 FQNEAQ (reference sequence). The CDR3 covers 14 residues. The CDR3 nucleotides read TGTTCCAGCAGCTCGGTCGACAGGAACACTGAAGCTTTCTTT. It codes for CSSSSVDRNTEAFF.

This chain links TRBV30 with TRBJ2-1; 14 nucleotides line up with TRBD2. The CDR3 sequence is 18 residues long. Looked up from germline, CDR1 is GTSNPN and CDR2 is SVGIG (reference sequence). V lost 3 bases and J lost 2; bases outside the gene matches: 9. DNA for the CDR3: TGTGCCTGGAGCGTAGGGACTAGCGGGAGTTGGACCTACAATGAGCAGTTCTTC. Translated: CAWSVGTSGSWTYNEQFF.

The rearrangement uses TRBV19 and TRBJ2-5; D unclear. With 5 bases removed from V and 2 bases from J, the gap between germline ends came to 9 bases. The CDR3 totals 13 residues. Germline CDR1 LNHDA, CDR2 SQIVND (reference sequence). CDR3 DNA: TGTGCCAGTAGTGGTACTAAACAAGAGACCCAGTACTTC. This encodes CASSGTKQETQYF.

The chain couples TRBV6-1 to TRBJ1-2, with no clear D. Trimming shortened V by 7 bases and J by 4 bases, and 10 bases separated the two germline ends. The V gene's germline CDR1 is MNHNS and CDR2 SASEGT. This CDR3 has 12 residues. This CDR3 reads CASTRGRYGYTF. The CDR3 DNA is TGTGCCAGCACTAGAGGGCGCTATGGCTACACCTTC.

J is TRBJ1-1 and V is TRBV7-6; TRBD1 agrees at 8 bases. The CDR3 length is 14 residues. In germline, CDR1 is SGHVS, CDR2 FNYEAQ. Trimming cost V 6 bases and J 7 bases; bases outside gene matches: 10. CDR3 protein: CASSLNPGQDEAFF. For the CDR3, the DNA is TGTGCCAGCAGTCTCAACCCGGGACAGGATGAAGCTTTCTTT.

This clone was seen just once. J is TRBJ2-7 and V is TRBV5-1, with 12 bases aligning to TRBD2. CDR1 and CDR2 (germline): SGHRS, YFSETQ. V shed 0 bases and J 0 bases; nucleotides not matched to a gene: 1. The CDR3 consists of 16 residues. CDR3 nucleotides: TGCGCCAGCAGCTTGGGGGGACTAGCGGGCTCCTACGAGCAGTACTTC. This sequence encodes CASSLGGLAGSYEQYF.

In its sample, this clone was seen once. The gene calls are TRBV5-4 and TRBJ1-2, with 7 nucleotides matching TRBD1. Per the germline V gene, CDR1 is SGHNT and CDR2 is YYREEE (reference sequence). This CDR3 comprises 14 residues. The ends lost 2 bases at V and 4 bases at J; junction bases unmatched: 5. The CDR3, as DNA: TGTGCCAGCAGCTTACAGGGGTTGGGCTATGGCTACACCTTC. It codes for CASSLQGLGYGYTF. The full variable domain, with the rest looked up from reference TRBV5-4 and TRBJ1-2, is ETGVTQSPTHLIKTRGQQVTLRCSSQSGHNTVSWYQQALGQGPQFIFQYYREEENGRGNFPPRFSGLQFPNYSSELNVNALELDDSALYLCASSLQGLGYGYTFGSGTRLTVV.

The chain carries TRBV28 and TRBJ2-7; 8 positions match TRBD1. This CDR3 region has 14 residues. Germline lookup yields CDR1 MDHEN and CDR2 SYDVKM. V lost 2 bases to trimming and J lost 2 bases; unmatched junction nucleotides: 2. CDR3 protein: CASSLGDRPYEQYF. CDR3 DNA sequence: TGTGCCAGCAGTTTAGGGGACAGGCCCTACGAGCAGTACTTC. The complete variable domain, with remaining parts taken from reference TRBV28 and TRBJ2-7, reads DVKVTQSSRYLVKRTGEKVFLECVQDMDHENMFWYRQDPGLGLRLIYFSYDVKMKEKGDIPEGYSVSREKKERFSLILESASTNQTSMYLCASSLGDRPYEQYFGPGTRLTVT.

The CDR3 is CASSQDPQGANYGYTF. DNA for the CDR3: TGCGCCAGCAGCCAAGATCCGCAGGGGGCTAACTATGGCTACACCTTC. This chain joins TRBV4-3 and TRBJ1-2, with 7 nucleotides matching TRBD1. This CDR3 spans 16 amino acids. From germline, CDR1 is LGHNA and CDR2 YSLEER. The ends lost 0 bases at V and 0 bases at J; junction bases unmatched: 4.

CDR3 amino acids: CASSQDRLNTEAFF. CDR3 sequence (DNA): TGTGCCAGCAGCCAGGACAGGTTGAACACTGAAGCTTTCTTT. The rearrangement uses TRBV25-1 and TRBJ1-1, with 7 bases fitting TRBD1. Trimming took 6 bases from V and 0 from J; bases not matched to a gene: 4. The CDR3 runs 14 residues. Germline assignment: CDR1 MGHDK and CDR2 SYGVNS.

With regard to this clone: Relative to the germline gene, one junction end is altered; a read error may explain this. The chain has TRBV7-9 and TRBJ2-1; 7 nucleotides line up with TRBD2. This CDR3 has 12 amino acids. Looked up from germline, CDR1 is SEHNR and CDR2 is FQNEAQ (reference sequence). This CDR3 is CSSSHGTTEEFF. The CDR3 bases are TGTTCCAGCAGCCACGGGACTACCGAGGAGTTCTTC. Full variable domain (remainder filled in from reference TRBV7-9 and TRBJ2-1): DTGVSQNPRHKITKRGQNVTFRCDPISEHNRLYWYRQTLGQGPEFLTYFQNEAQLEKSRLLSDRFSAERPKGSFSTLEIQRTEQGDSAMYLCSSSHGTTEEFFGPGTRLTVL.

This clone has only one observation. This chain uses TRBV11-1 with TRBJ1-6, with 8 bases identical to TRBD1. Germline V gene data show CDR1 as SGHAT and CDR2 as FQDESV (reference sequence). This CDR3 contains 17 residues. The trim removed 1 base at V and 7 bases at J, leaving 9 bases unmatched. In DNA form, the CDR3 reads TGTGCCAGCAGCTTAGGAGGAGGACAGGGCGAGAATTCACCCCTCCACTTT. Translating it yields CASSLGGGQGENSPLHF.